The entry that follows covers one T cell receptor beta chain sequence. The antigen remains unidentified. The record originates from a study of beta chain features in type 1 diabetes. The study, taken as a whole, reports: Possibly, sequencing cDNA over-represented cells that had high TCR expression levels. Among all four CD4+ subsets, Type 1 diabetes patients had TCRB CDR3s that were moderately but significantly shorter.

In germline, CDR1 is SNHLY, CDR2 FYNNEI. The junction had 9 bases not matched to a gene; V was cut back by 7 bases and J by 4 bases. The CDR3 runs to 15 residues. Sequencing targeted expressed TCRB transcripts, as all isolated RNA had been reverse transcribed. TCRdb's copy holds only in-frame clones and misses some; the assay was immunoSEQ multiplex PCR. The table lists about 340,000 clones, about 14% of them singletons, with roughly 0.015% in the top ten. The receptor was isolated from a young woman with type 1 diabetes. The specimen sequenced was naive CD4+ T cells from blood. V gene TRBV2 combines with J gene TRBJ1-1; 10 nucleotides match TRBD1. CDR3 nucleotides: TGTGCCAGCAAGGTCGGGACAGGGGTGGGCACTGAAGCTTTCTTT. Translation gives CASKVGTGVGTEAFF.